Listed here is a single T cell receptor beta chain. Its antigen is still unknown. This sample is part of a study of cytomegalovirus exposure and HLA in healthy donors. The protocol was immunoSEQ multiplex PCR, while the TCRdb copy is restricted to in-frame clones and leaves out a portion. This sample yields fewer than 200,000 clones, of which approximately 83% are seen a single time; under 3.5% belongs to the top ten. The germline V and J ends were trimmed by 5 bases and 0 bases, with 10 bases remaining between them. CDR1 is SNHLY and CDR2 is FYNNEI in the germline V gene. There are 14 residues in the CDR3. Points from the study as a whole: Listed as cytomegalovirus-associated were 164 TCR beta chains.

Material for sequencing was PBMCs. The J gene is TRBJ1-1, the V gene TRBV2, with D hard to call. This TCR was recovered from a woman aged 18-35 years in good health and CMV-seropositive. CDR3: CASSLELLNTEAFF. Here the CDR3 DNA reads TGTGCCAGCAGTTTGGAACTACTGAACACTGAAGCTTTCTTT.